Here is one TCR beta chain with its context. This entry is derived from a study of blood T cell repertoires in COVID-19. Germline CDR1 and CDR2: GTSNPN and SVGIG (reference sequence). CDR3 size: 13 residues. V lost 0 bases to trimming and J lost 15 bases; unmatched junction nucleotides: 11. Authors' analysis steps: Reference gene primer amplification gave nucleated cell count estimates. Clones were read by immunoSEQ multiplex PCR, and TCRdb kept only the in-frame ones, dropping some. The V and J calls and clone size come from that table; D and trimming were worked out from the DNA. The sample yields 30,000 or so clones, approximately 90% seen once.

The gene calls are TRBV30 and TRBJ2-1; 7 bases match TRBD1. The sample comprised peripheral blood. The sequence was collected from a man older than 75 with acute or convalescent COVID-19. The CDR3 DNA reads as TGTGCCTGGAGTGTACAGGGGCCCGAACTGAGGTTCTTC. Amino acid sequence: CAWSVQGPELRFF. Looking up the rest from reference TRBV30 and TRBJ2-1 gives the full variable domain: SQTIHQWPATLVQPVGSPLSLECTVEGTSNPNLYWYRQAAGRGLQLLFYSVGIGQISSEVPQNLSASRPQDRQFILSSKKLLLSDSGFYLCAWSVQGPELRFFGPGTRLTVL.